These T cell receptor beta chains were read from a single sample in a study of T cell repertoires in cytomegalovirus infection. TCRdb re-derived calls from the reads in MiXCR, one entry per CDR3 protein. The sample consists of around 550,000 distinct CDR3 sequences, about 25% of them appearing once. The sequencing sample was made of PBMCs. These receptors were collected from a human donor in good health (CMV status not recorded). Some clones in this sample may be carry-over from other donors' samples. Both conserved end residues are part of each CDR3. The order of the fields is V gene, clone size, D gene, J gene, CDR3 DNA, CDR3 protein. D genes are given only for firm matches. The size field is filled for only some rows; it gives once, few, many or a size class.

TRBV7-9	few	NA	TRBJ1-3	TGTGCCAGCATCAAACCGTCCCCGTTCGGAAACACCATATATTTT	CASIKPSPFGNTIYF
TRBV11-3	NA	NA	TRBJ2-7	TGTGCCAGCAGCTTAGATCCGAATTCCTACGAGCAGTACTTC	CASSLDPNSYEQYF
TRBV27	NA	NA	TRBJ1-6	TGTGCCAGCAGTTTCTGGACAGCGAGCTCCTATAATTCACCCCTCCACTTT	CASSFWTASSYNSPLHF
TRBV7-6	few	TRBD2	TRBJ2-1	TGTGCCAGCAGTTCTTTAGCGGGTGGCCATGAGCAGTTCTTC	CASSSLAGGHEQFF
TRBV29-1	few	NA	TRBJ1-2	TGCAGCGTAGAAGACAGGACTAACTATGGCTACACCTTC	CSVEDRTNYGYTF
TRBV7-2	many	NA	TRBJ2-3	TGTGCCAGCAGCGGGGGCACAGATACGCAGTATTTT	CASSGGTDTQYF
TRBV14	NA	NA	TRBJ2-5	TGTGCCAGCAGCCAAGATTGGACTGAGTACCAAGAGACCCAGTACTTC	CASSQDWTEYQETQYF
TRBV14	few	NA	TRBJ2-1	TGTGCCAGCAGCCACGACGGTTGGGGCAGGGGGGCCCCGGGGGATATTGAGCAGTTCTTC	CASSHDGWGRGAPGDIEQFF
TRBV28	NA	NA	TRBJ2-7	TGTGCCAGCAGTTTTCGTTCCGGGCGGACCTACGAGCAGTACTTC	CASSFRSGRTYEQYF
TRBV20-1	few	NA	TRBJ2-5	TGCAGTGCTACCGGGCCAGCTCAAGAGACCCAGTACTTC	CSATGPAQETQYF
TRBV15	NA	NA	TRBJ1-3	TGTGCCACCAGCCCCACCGGTCGGGGGAGCGGAAACACCATATATTTT	CATSPTGRGSGNTIYF
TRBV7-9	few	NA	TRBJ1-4	TGTGCCAGCAGCCTTGGCTTTGGCTCAACTAATGAAAAACTGTTTTTT	CASSLGFGSTNEKLFF
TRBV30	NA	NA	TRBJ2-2	TGTGCCTGGAGTGTAGCCCTGGCAGGCGGGGAGCTGTTTTTT	CAWSVALAGGELFF
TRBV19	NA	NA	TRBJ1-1	TGTGCCAGTAGTATTTCGGATACTGAAGCTTTCTTT	CASSISDTEAFF
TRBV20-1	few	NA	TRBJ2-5	TGCAGTGCTAGAGATCCCAAAGGACAAGAGACCCAGTACTTC	CSARDPKGQETQYF
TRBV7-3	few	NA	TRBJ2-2	TGTGCCAGCAGCTTCGTGGGGGGAAGGCGGACCGGGGAGCTGTTTTTT	CASSFVGGRRTGELFF
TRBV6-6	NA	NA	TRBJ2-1	TGTGCCAGCAGTTACGGTACAGCGATCTCCTACAATGAGCAGTTCTTC	CASSYGTAISYNEQFF
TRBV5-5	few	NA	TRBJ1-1	TGTGCCAGCAGCTTGATGGGGACCCCCGGCACTGAAGCTTTCTTT	CASSLMGTPGTEAFF
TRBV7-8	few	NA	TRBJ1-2	TGTGCCAGCAGCTTAGGAGGGACCACCCCTGGCTACACCTTC	CASSLGGTTPGYTF
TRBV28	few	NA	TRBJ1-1	TGTGCCAGCAGTTTCTTGAGACAGACTAACACTGAAGCTTTCTTT	CASSFLRQTNTEAFF
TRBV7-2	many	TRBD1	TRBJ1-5	TGTGCCAGCAGCTTGACAGGGAATCTCGGCAATCAGCCCCAGCATTTT	CASSLTGNLGNQPQHF
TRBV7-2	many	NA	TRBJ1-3	TGTGCCAGCAGCTTACAGGGATACGGAAACACCATATATTTT	CASSLQGYGNTIYF
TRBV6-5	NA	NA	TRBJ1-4	TGTGCCAGCAGTGACCTGTATGAAAAACTGTTTTTT	CASSDLYEKLFF
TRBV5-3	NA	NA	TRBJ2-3	TGTGCCAGCAGCCAGGACGGCATTCAAGATACGCAGTATTTT	CASSQDGIQDTQYF
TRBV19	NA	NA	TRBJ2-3	TGTGCCAGTAGTCTACAGCTGGTCACAGATACGCAGTATTTT	CASSLQLVTDTQYF
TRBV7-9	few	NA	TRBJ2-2	TGTGCCAGCAGCATCCCCGGGAAAAACACCGGGGAGCTGTTTTTT	CASSIPGKNTGELFF
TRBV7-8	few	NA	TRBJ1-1	TGTGCCAGCAGCTCGACTAGGAGAGCCTCTGAAGCTTTCTTT	CASSSTRRASEAFF
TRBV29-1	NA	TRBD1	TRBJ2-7	TGCAGCGTTAGAGGGACAGGGGGAAGCTACGAGCAGTACTTC	CSVRGTGGSYEQYF
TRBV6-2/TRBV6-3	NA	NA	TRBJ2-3	TGTGCCAGCAGTTACTCCCTCAGGCGTACGCAGTATTTT	CASSYSLRRTQYF
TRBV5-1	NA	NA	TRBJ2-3	TGCGCCAGCAGCGAACGGGAAAGGACAGATACGCAGTATTTT	CASSERERTDTQYF
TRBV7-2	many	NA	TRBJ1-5	TGTGCCAGCAGCCTCAACCTAGGCAATCAGCCCCAGCATTTT	CASSLNLGNQPQHF
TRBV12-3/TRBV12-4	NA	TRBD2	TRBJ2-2	TGTGCCAGCAGTTATGGACTAGTCGAGAACACCGGGGAGCTGTTTTTT	CASSYGLVENTGELFF
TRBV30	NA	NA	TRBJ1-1	TGTGCCTGGAGCGCAGGAGGGAGGGGGACTGAAGCTTTCTTT	CAWSAGGRGTEAFF
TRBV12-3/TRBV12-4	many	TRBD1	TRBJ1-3	TGTGCCAGCAGTTCGGCCCGGGACAGGGGATTATATTGGTCCGGAAACACCATATATTTT	CASSSARDRGLYWSGNTIYF
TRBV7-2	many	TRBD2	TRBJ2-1	TGTGCCAGCAGCTCCTCACTCGGGACTAGCGGTTACAATGAGCAGTTCTTC	CASSSSLGTSGYNEQFF
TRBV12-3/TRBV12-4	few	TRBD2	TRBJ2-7	TGTGCCAGCAGTACCGGACTAGAGTGGGCCTACGAGCAGTACTTC	CASSTGLEWAYEQYF
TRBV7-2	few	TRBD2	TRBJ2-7	TGTGCCAGCAGCTCATCTAGCGGGAGTTTGTACGAGCAGTACTTC	CASSSSSGSLYEQYF
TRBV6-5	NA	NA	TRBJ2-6	TGTGCCAGCAGTTATCAAAAATACTCTGGGGCCAACGTCCTGACTTTC	CASSYQKYSGANVLTF
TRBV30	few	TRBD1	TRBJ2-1	TGTGCCTGGAGTGGGGACAGCTCCGGTGGGGATGAGCAGTTCTTC	CAWSGDSSGGDEQFF
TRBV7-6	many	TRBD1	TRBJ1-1	TGTGCCAGCAGCTCACAGGGGAGTGTTGGCACTGAAGCTTTCTTT	CASSSQGSVGTEAFF
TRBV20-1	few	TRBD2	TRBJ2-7	TGCAGTGCAACGACTAGCGGGAGTCTATACGAGCAGTACTTC	CSATTSGSLYEQYF
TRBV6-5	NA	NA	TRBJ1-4	TGTGCCAGCGCAAGGGCGGGCAGCGAAAAACTGTTTTTT	CASARAGSEKLFF
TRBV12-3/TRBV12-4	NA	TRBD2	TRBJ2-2	TGTGCCAGCAGTCCTGACATAGCGGGATGGAACACCGGGGAGCTGTTTTTT	CASSPDIAGWNTGELFF
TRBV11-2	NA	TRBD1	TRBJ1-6	TGTGCCAGCAGCCGGACAGGCGCATACTATAATTCACCCCTCCACTTT	CASSRTGAYYNSPLHF
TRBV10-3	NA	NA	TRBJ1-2	TGTGCCATCAGTGGGGGGGGACAAAAATTCTCTAACTATGGCTACACCTTC	CAISGGGQKFSNYGYTF
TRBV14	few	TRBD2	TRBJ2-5	TGTGCCAGCAGCCAAGATTTTCCAGCGGGAGGGGGAAAGACCCAGTACTTC	CASSQDFPAGGGKTQYF
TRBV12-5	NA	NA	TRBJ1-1	TGTGCTAGTGGTCCATTTGGGGGGATCACTGAAGCTTTCTTT	CASGPFGGITEAFF
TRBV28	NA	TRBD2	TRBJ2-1	TGTGCCAGCAGTTTACGGCCTAGCGGTTACAATGAGCAGTTCTTC	CASSLRPSGYNEQFF
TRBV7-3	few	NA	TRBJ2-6	TGTGCCAGTGCCTGGGGCCCTGGGGCCAACGTCCTGACTTTC	CASAWGPGANVLTF
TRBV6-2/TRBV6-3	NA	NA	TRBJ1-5	TGTGCCAGCGGTTACGCGGGTTATCAGCCCCAGCATTTT	CASGYAGYQPQHF
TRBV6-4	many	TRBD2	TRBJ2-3	TGTGCCAGCAGAGGGACTAGCGGGGGCACAGATACGCAGTATTTT	CASRGTSGGTDTQYF
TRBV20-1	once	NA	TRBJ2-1	TGCAGTGCTAGAGATCTGAGACACGATGACAATGAGCAGTTCTTC	CSARDLRHDDNEQFF
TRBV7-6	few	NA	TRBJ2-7	TGTGCCAGCAGCTGGGGGACTTCCTACGAGCAGTACTTC	CASSWGTSYEQYF
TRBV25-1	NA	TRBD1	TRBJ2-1	TGTGCCAGCAGTGAATTTTCCCTCCCGAACAGGGGAAGAAATGAGCAGTTCTTC	CASSEFSLPNRGRNEQFF